This T cell receptor beta chain was identified during a study of cytomegalovirus exposure and HLA in healthy donors listed by TCRdb under 2017. General notes on the study: In an earlier analysis of 587 of the donors, approximately 300 Gb of sequence data and some 120 million unique TCR beta sequences from about 179 million T cells were reported. An early release covering around 630 HLA-typed donors comprised 250 to 350 gigabases of sequencing data and around 80 million unique TCR sequences. Among the roughly 390 genotyped donors, 75% to 90% belonged to the genetic ancestry cluster associated with self-reported Caucasian donors. The study aimed to test whether cataloging public T cell receptors could reveal signatures of past pathogen exposure. The T cell repertoires of roughly 660 subjects were profiled by immunosequencing and related to cytomegalovirus serostatus. A separate validation cohort of 100 to 150 different subjects was used in addition to the roughly 620-subject first cohort. To predict cytomegalovirus infection status, the study brought together high-throughput TCR immunosequencing, statistical association of individual TCRs with disease status, and machine learning. A later analysis re-examined previously published TCR beta repertoires from 610 or so donors and added high-resolution HLA genotyping to investigate patterns of TCR occurrence. In the later analysis, no new phenotypic data were used to find candidate immune exposures; instead, reliance was placed on TCR beta sequences and their occurrence across donors. To decide whether each TCR beta V gene segment behaved as functional or pseudogenic, an earlier analysis of fewer than 750 of the donors relied on high-throughput TCR beta sequencing. Alongside the repertoire data, information on donor age, sex, ethnicity and CMV serostatus was compiled. In a later genetic analysis, genome-wide SNP genotypes for about 65% of the roughly 670 donors were used, and that subset was treated as a discovery cohort. All discovery cohort repertoires had been generated on a single sequencing platform. Class I and class II HLA loci were covered by the typing at four-digit resolution. The number of typed donors differed by locus: about 629-630 for A, B, C, DRB1 and DQB1; approximately 520 for DQA1; 606 for DPA1; and 400 to 480 for DPB1. Because of strong linkage in the cohort, roughly five DR-DQ haplotypes were treated as single units for association and clustering. On average, roughly 250,000 unique TCR beta nucleotide sequences were sequenced per donor among fewer than 500 genotyped donors of the cohort, with 15% to 20% of those sequences being non-productive.

Study-wide findings and limitations: Linkage disequilibrium might explain the correlated functional status among segregating V segments, but an unknown experimental factor could not be excluded. Because counts were too low, some 16 rarely observed V segments, including chromosome 9 orphons, were excluded from the earlier analysis of under 650 of the donors. The study gave a list of under 200 TCR beta chains associated with cytomegalovirus. A cluster of highly shared sequence variants was judged likely to be a technical artifact of the sequencing pipeline. Most CMV-associated TCR beta chains appeared to be HLA-restricted in a later analysis, and the HLA associations seemed to be driven largely by CMV exposure. HLA typing was unavailable for some donors at each locus, so association tests used only the typed subset. Cytomegalovirus status was reported to be diagnosed by the classifier with high specificity and sensitivity in both the original and validation cohorts. According to a later analysis, parvovirus B19, influenza, CMV and Epstein-Barr virus appeared linked to several top co-occurrence clusters. In a later analysis, the rate of TCR association differed among HLA loci, with DRB1 alleles having the most associated TCRs and HLA-C alleles having the fewest. For the cohort, immune exposure information was limited to CMV serostatus. The authors suggested that the approach could potentially be generalized to other disease states and immunological phenotypes. In this cohort, only TCR beta chains were sequenced, and detectable features were limited by the absence of alpha or paired-chain data. Most TCR sequences were seen in very few donors, while some public TCRs were found in many individuals. An earlier analysis of some 560 of the donors showed that most TCR beta V segments appeared in productive rearrangements either about 87% or about 30% of the time, which broadly matched IMGT annotations. Compared with equally common non-associated chains, HLA-associated TCR beta chains in a later analysis were more clonally expanded and had lower generation probabilities. V-gene and J-gene trimming of TCR beta chains was associated with a missense DCLRE1C variant in a later genetic analysis, and the association was replicated in an independent cohort. Presence/absence analyses assumed roughly uniform sequencing depth across donors, an assumption that may not hold. In vitro tests confirmed that a few of the cytomegalovirus-associated TCR beta chains recognize cytomegalovirus antigens. The 87-base-pair reads could not distinguish some IMGT-functional V segments, including TRBV6-2 and TRBV6-3, so those segments were excluded. Compared with the roughly 670-donor mean, donors in an Asian-associated ancestry cluster had fewer N-insertions in productive TCRs, according to a later genetic analysis. When HLA alleles, especially DR and DQ, strongly co-occurred, attributing TCR associations to individual alleles was difficult. In a later analysis, some 18,000 TCR beta sequences were associated with specific HLA alleles at a false discovery rate of 0.05. A further reported finding was that TCR beta sequences accurately predicted the HLA-A and HLA-B alleles for most subjects in the first cohort.

Compared with germline, V lacks 5 bases and J lacks 5 bases; bases without a gene match: 5. Reading from cysteine to phenylalanine, the CDR3 counts 15 amino acids. Of all the DNA, just the CDR3 is kept, 45 bases in frame from base 1. Via the germline V gene, CDR1 is SGHRS and CDR2 YFSETQ. For this clone: The target of this receptor is not known. One base away there is no much larger clone; base qualities are not given.

The protocol used for the library was the immunoSEQ multiplex PCR assay. For the multiplex PCR, a mixture combining 60 forward primers for TCR Vbeta segments and 13 reverse primers for TCR Jbeta segments was used. The CDR3 region of rearranged TCR beta genes was amplified from genomic DNA by a multiplex PCR assay. The Illumina HiSeq System was used to sequence the amplified TCR beta libraries as 87-base-pair reads. The authors' pipeline ran thus. A later analysis counted tens of millions of unique TCR beta chains across the 666 repertoires, and roughly 10 million of these chains were shared by at least two donors. Raw reads were error-corrected and collapsed into unique sequences with a nearest-neighbor algorithm that merged closely related sequences to remove PCR and sequencing errors. To assign V, D and J gene segments, CDR3 sequences were aligned to IMGT reference sequences. Each retained sequence needed at least a six-nucleotide match to both a V gene segment and a J gene segment. A rearrangement counted as productive if the CDR3 had no stop codons and remained in frame with V and J, and every other rearrangement counted as non-productive. CDR3 was defined according to IMGT convention as the region running from the second conserved V-encoded cysteine to the conserved J-encoded phenylalanine. The earlier analysis of fewer than 700 of the donors excluded sequences that lacked an unambiguous match to a single V gene segment. In an earlier analysis of 587 of the donors, V segments were called functional above 56.7% productive rearrangements and were called segregating when the between-donor standard deviation exceeded 5%. To diagnose cytomegalovirus status from the catalog of TCR beta chain sequences, a statistical classification framework was built. A later analysis assigned V and J genes by comparing TCR nucleotide sequences with IMGT/GENE-DB human TR gene sequences. Using the TCRdist pipeline, a later analysis assigned CDR3 sequences along with most-parsimonious VDJ recombination scenarios. In a later analysis, each TCR beta chain was defined by its CDR3 amino acid sequence together with its V-gene family, and reads lacking a unique V-gene family were excluded. To address suspected cross-contamination and a sequencing artifact, a later analysis removed around 590 highly shared, low-generation-probability nucleotide sequences. A later analysis calculated a clonal expansion index for each public chain from normalized within-repertoire ranks of inferred template counts. Generation probabilities in a later analysis came from a VDJ recombination model fitted to out-of-frame rearrangements, and those results were checked against IGoR. Hypergeometric tests were used in a later analysis to score TCR-TCR, TCR-HLA and TCR-CMV co-occurrence, with a repertoire-size bias correction applied to the TCR pairs. To estimate false discovery rates, a later analysis permuted the HLA or CMV assignments 20 times. In a later analysis, co-occurring TCRs were grouped using DBSCAN, and TCRdist sequence similarity was added for clustering within HLA-allele-positive subsets. Co-occurrence clustering excluded repertoires with fewer than 30,000 or more than 120,000 public chains, plus five with anomalous nucleotide sharing. The table comes from immuneACCESS by way of TCRdb, which keeps in-frame sequences with V and J called. Part of the clones is missing from these tables; in studies checked, under half for an unresolved V gene and the rest for unknown reasons. V and J calls and clone size come straight from that table; D and trimming were deduced from the DNA. The sample includes 100,000 to 150,000 clones, with approximately 64% observed a single time. The biggest ten clones account for 2.4% of the sample.

In total, approximately 690 healthy bone marrow donors made up the cohort. All cohort members were sampled while nominally healthy, although unrecorded immune exposures were likely present. The donor tested CMV seronegative and was one of the 352 seronegative cohort members. A peripheral blood sample was collected from each donor, and TCR beta sequencing was performed on peripheral blood mononuclear cells. The Qiagen DNeasy Blood Extraction Kit was used to extract genomic DNA from the blood cell samples. Sequenced material: PBMCs. The chain uses TRBV5-1 and TRBJ2-2, and TRBD2 aligns with 11 junction nucleotides. This receptor was obtained from a woman in her thirties or forties in good health and CMV-seronegative. The CDR3 reads CASRLAGESTGELFF. The nucleotides read TGCGCCAGCAGACTAGCGGGGGAGAGTACCGGGGAGCTGTTTTTT.